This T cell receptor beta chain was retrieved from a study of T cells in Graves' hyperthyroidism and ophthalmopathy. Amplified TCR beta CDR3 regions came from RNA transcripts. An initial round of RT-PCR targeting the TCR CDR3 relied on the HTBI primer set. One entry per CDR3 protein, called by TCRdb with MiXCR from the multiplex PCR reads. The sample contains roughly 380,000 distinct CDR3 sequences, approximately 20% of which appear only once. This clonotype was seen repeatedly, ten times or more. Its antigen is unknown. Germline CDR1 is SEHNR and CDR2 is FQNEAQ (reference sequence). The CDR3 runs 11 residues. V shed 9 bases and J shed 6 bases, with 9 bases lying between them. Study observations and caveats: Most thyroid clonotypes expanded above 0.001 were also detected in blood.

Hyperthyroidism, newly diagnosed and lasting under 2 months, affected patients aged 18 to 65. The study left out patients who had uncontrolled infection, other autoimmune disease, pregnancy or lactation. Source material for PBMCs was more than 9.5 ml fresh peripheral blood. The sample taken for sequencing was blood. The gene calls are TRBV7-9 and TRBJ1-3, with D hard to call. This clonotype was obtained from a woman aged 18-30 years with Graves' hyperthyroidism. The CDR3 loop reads CARSALNTIYF. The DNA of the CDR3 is TGTGCCAGGTCCGCCTTAAACACCATATATTTT.